A single TCR beta chain is shown here with its context. Its specific antigen is unknown. Base quality data are lacking; no much larger clone is found one base away. Genomic DNA was extracted from sorted cells for sequencing of the TCRbeta CDR3 region. The immunoSEQ Assay was used for sequencing of TCRbeta CDR3 regions. This immuneACCESS table, as held by TCRdb, lists in-frame sequences with V and J called but not all clones. Of the missing ones, under half trace to an unresolved V gene in checked studies; the others have no known cause. This sample lists more than 40,000 clones; roughly 90% were detected once. Of the sample, around 1.1% falls within the top ten clones. Patients with a history of autoimmune disease or receiving systemic immunosuppression were excluded from the trial. Peripheral blood for TCR sequencing was collected from all dose cohorts at baseline, on cycle 4 day 1, and on cycle 7 day 1. Samples were obtained from an open-label, multicenter, first-in-human phase I dose-escalation trial of ivuxolimab. The trial enrolled adults with locally advanced or metastatic head and neck squamous cell, hepatocellular, melanoma or renal cell carcinoma. Before TCR sequencing, CD4+ T cells and CD8+ T cells from peripheral blood were sorted into separate populations.

The CDR3 runs 12 amino acids, cysteine and phenylalanine included. The retained sequence is limited to the CDR3, 36 bases, with the frame set at the first base. Sequences MNHNY (CDR1) and SVGAGI (CDR2) are obtained from the germline V gene (reference sequence). The trim is 3 bases for V and 6 bases for J, with a gap of 9 bases between the germline ends. This sample stems from a study of OX40 agonist ivuxolimab in advanced cancers. Regarding the research as a whole: Ivuxolimab was a fully human IgG2 agonistic monoclonal antibody targeting the costimulatory receptor OX40 (CD134). Intravenous ivuxolimab was administered to patients every 2 weeks at six dose levels: 0.01, 0.1, 0.3, 1.5, 3 and 10 mg/kg. Of the 52 patients in dose escalation, about 20 had hepatocellular carcinoma, about 15 had melanoma, 9 had renal cell carcinoma and 9 had head and neck cancer. In the dose-escalation cohort, approximately 82% of patients were male, and the mean age was 60 years with a range of roughly 23 to 79. Patients were allowed to have had prior anti-PD-1, anti-PD-L1 or anti-CTLA-4 therapy, and approximately 41% of the dose-escalation patients had previously received checkpoint inhibitors. Partial responses were achieved by three dose-escalation patients, of whom one had hepatocellular carcinoma and two had cutaneous melanoma. Peripheral TCRbeta sequencing was intended to test whether TCR sequence diversity was altered and clonal T-cell expansion was caused by ivuxolimab. The paper describes the monotherapy dose-escalation part (N = 52 patients) of the phase I trial of ivuxolimab.

Broad study findings and their caveats: Antigen specificity was not determined for the clonally expanded peripheral T cells. On average, CD8+ T cells showed more expanded clones than CD4+ T cells after ivuxolimab. In partial responders in the 0.1-3.0 mg/kg groups, normalized peripheral clonal expansion was found to be among the lowest, especially among CD8+ T cells. Low levels of normalized T-cell clonal expansion were also seen in some patients who did not respond. Clonal expansion of both CD4+ and CD8+ blood T cells was observed from baseline to week 6 at doses 0.1 to 3.0 mg/kg.

This specimen was CD4+ or CD8+ T cells sorted from blood, taken in a trial of the OX40 agonist ivuxolimab. The sequence links TRBV6-6 to TRBJ2-7; the D gene is perhaps TRBD1 or TRBD2, as each covers 5 bases. The clonotype originates from an adult with an advanced solid tumor such as melanoma, head and neck, liver or kidney cancer. The CDR3 region: CASSYRGTEQYF. The DNA is TGTGCCAGCAGTTATCGAGGGACCGAGCAGTACTTC.